The TCR beta chain described here comes from a study of CD8 T cells in Susac syndrome (dated by TCRdb to the late 2010s). Describing the broader study: Repertoire sequencing was used to test whether CD8+ T cell activation and differentiation in Susac syndrome was antigen driven.

Peripheral blood CD8+ and CD4+ T cells from healthy donors, Susac syndrome patients and multiple sclerosis patients were profiled by high-throughput TCR beta sequencing. Treatment-naive patients with stable or active relapsing-remitting disease fulfilling revised McDonald criteria were used as multiple sclerosis controls. Bulk CD8+ and CD4+ T cells were purified by magnetic negative isolation, while CD8+ TEMRA cells were enriched using FACS. Blood was drawn into EDTA tubes, processed within 24 hours, and PBMCs were isolated by density gradient centrifugation. PBMCs destined for TCR sequencing were cryopreserved in liquid nitrogen and later thawed in a 37 °C water bath. Purity of sorted or isolated CD4+, CD8+ and CD8+ TEMRA cells was at least 90%. About this clonotype itself: Its target antigen remains unknown. Within one base of it there is no much larger clone, and no base qualities were kept.

Overall results and qualifications from the work: The number of individuals in the TCR sequencing and HLA analysis was acknowledged as relatively small.

RNA was extracted using the RNeasy kit, and roughly 0.5 to 1 ug of the RNA was reverse transcribed with random hexamers. The immunoSEQ multiplex PCR assay, covering 54 Vbeta and 13 Jbeta segments, was used to amplify TCR beta CDR3 regions. PCR amplification bias was corrected by using a synthetic template baseline for primer optimization and computational correction. As for the authors' bioinformatics: Reads were assigned to V, D and J genes according to IMGT and analyzed in immunoSEQ Analyzer, with only productive sequences retained. To calculate clonality, Shannon entropy was normalized by log2 of the number of productive unique sequences and then subtracted from one. For each patient and control, public and private clones were evaluated among the 100 most prevalent clones. Clones were defined as Susac-specific when absent from the healthy and MS cohorts, from 1,000 to 1,100 published viral clones and from other ImmuneACCESS disease sequences. TCRdb applied fastp at Q25 and MiXCR to the public reads, then kept only in-frame beta chains. Identical CDR3 proteins give one entry, which carries the most common genes and DNA. These V and J calls are TCRdb output, not the study's own analysis. This sample lists approximately 170,000 distinct CDR3 sequences; approximately 94% were detected once. The ten top clones hold 0.08% to 0.095% of the sample.

This clonotype was obtained from a human donor with multiple sclerosis. The sample consisted of CD4+ T cells from PBMCs.

In nucleotide form, the sequence is TGTGCCAGCAGCCTCCTGGCCCCGGCCACTGAAGCTTTCTTT. It encodes CASSLLAPATEAFF. The rearrangement joined TRBV12-3 or TRBV12-4 to TRBJ1-1; a confident D gene designation cannot be given. The CDR3 runs 14 amino acids, cysteine and phenylalanine included. Of the read, only the CDR3 DNA is kept; its 42 bases are in frame from base 1. V is shortened by 6 bases, J by 4 bases, and the region joining them spans 15 bases.